The entry below describes one TCR beta chain. Its recognized antigen is unknown. Base qualities are not at hand, and no much larger clone is one base apart. Enrolling through a virtual design, the prospective study's participants ranged in age from roughly 18 to 90 years and lived across 20 to 25 United States geographic areas. In the prospective study, participants were assigned to cohorts based on the clinical history participants reported in a screening survey and a study questionnaire. ImmuneRACE Cohort 3 recovered participants were defined by two consecutive negative NP/OP PCR tests, healthcare professional clearance, or symptom resolution. In the prospective study, whole blood, serum and a nasopharyngeal or oropharyngeal swab were collected from each participant by mobile phlebotomists. Over a roughly 2-month period, participants in the prospective study had the option of providing additional blood draws and questionnaires. Prospective study blood samples were shipped either frozen or at room temperature before DNA extraction.

These data come from a study of blood T cell repertoires in COVID-19 (dated by TCRdb to about 2020). About the study as a whole: Collaborator samples came from the United States, Italy and Spain and covered acute and convalescent phases of COVID-19. Nearly every sample came with metadata listing a de-identified subject ID, COVID-19 status, age in years and sex. The repertoires were released in a freely available public database intended as a resource for research on the immune response to SARS-CoV-2. HLA class I and class II types, where available, came from metadata supplied by the sample provider rather than from assay-based typing. The prospective study material was composed of cDNA or gDNA derived from T cells, B-cell-depleted T cells, or PBMCs. Deeply sampled blood TCRbeta repertoires from subjects exposed to, actively infected with, or recovered from COVID-19 were included in the dataset. The samples were drawn from the first 160 participants of the ongoing ImmuneRACE study and from some 1,300 subjects provided by 6 global collaborators. Summary of the overall study and its limitations: The amount of clinical and demographic metadata varied by source and participant and was provided uncurated.

The germline V gene (reference sequence) yields SGHKS for CDR1 and YYEKEE for CDR2. The CDR3 sequence holds 13 residues, the cysteine and phenylalanine included. The kept DNA is CDR3 alone, 39 bases in frame from the first base. At the junction V is shortened by 2 bases and J by 1 base, with 6 bases in between. TCRbeta CDR3 regions were amplified from genomic DNA by means of the immunoSEQ Assay, a bias-controlled multiplex PCR. In the paper's pipeline: The number of nucleated cells in each sample was estimated by amplification of reference gene primers within the assay. Sequence reads were collapsed and filtered to measure the absolute abundance of every unique TCRbeta CDR3 rearrangement. For each sample, productive Simpson clonality was calculated as the square root of Simpson's diversity index over productive rearrangements. In its TCRdb copy, this immuneACCESS table keeps in-frame sequences only and misses some clones. Where compared with another copy, unresolved V genes explain less than half of these, and the others have no known cause. The D gene and trimming were derived from the DNA, and the V and J assignments and clone size from that table. Counted in this sample were under 250,000 clones; approximately 90% of them appeared once. Approximately 10% of the sample is held by the ten biggest clonotypes.

Material for sequencing was PBMCs or T cells enriched from blood (not recorded which). The chain is encoded by TRBV5-5 joined to TRBJ1-1, with an unclear D gene assignment. The sequence derives from a man in his thirties or forties who had recovered from COVID-19. In nucleotides, the sequence is TGTGCCAGCAGCTTAACGGGGAACACTGAAGCTTTCTTT. Its translation is CASSLTGNTEAFF.